The 28 T cell receptor beta chains given below trace back to one sample, sequenced in a study of radiation and T cells in renal cell carcinoma. Clones were read by immunoSEQ multiplex PCR, and TCRdb kept only the in-frame ones, dropping some. The repertoire holds over 55,000 clones, with 70% to 80% as singletons. Described time point: blood 2 weeks post-SBRT. Treatment given: 15 Gy SBRT to primary tumor, nephrectomy 4 weeks later. Specimen: blood, collected from a patient whose treatment included radiotherapy and nephrectomy. The receptors were sampled from a man aged 60-69 years with renal cell carcinoma.

V usage is TRBV5-8 and J usage is TRBJ2-7, with a possible D match to TRBD1 (6 bases). CDR1 and CDR2 (germline): SGHTS, YDEGEE. V shed 6 bases and J shed 6 bases, with 16 bases lying between them. The CDR3 has 13 amino acids. CDR3 loop: CASNRDQGGEQYF. In nucleotides, the CDR3 is TGTGCCAGCAACAGGGACCAGGGTGGCGAGCAGTACTTC.

V gene TRBV9 combines with J gene TRBJ1-2, with D possibly TRBD1 on 6 matching bases. Trimming shortened V by 3 bases and J by 8 bases, and 20 bases separated the two germline ends. CDR1 and CDR2 from the germline V gene are SGDLS and YYNGEE. This CDR3 has 15 amino acids. In DNA form, the CDR3 reads TGTGCCAGCAGCGCTCAGACAGGCCCGGAGGGAGGCTACACCTTC. It specifies CASSAQTGPEGGYTF.

The genes are TRBV6-5 and TRBJ1-5; D unresolved. The CDR3 covers 15 residues. Germline V gives CDR1 MNHEY, CDR2 SVGAGI. V gave up 8 bases and J gave up 1 base, with 15 bases separating them. The chain's CDR3 is CASALKPISNQPQHF. The CDR3 nucleotides read TGTGCCAGCGCCTTGAAGCCCATCAGCAATCAGCCCCAGCATTTT.

This chain uses TRBV19 with TRBJ1-1; 9 bases are a match to TRBD1. The CDR3 length is 16 residues. With V trimmed by 6 bases and J by 6 bases, 14 bases remained unmatched. Germline V gene data show CDR1 as LNHDA and CDR2 as SQIVND (reference sequence). This chain's CDR3 is CASRPGTGLFKSEAFF. The DNA of the CDR3 is TGTGCCAGTAGGCCCGGGACAGGGCTTTTTAAATCTGAAGCTTTCTTT.

The rearrangement joins TRBV29-1 to TRBJ2-2, with no clear D. The V end lost 7 bases, the J end lost 3 bases, and 15 bases lay between the germline ends. The CDR3 runs to 14 residues. The germline CDR1 and CDR2 sequences are SQVTM and ANQGSEA. The CDR3 reads CSGQAVQDTGELFF. For the CDR3, the DNA is TGCAGCGGCCAGGCAGTGCAAGACACCGGGGAGCTGTTTTTT.

In this sample, this clone turned up once. The chain uses TRBV30 and TRBJ2-1; 11 positions agree with TRBD2. The germline V gene encodes CDR1 GTSNPN and CDR2 SVGIG (reference sequence). J was trimmed by 7 bases and V by 3 bases; bases with no gene match: 11. The CDR3 has 16 amino acids. The CDR3 DNA reads TGTGCCTGGAGCGGTCTTTCCGGGACTAGCGGAAATGAGCAGTTCTTC. It translates to CAWSGLSGTSGNEQFF.

The chain recombines TRBV5-6 with TRBJ2-7; D gene unclear. V lost 2 bases and J 0 bases, leaving 6 bases between the germline ends. The CDR3 spans 13 residues. Germline V gene sequence: CDR1 SGHDT, CDR2 YYEEEE. The CDR3 region has the DNA TGTGCCAGCAGCTTTGGTAGCTCCTACGAGCAGTACTTC. The encoded protein is CASSFGSSYEQYF.

The CDR3 here is CAWRGLLGRLDGELFF. CDR3 nucleotides: TGTGCCTGGAGGGGACTACTAGGAAGGTTAGACGGGGAGCTGTTTTTT. The gene calls are TRBV30 and TRBJ2-2; 7 bases fit TRBD2. The CDR3 consists of 16 residues. Per germline, CDR1 GTSNPN and CDR2 SVGIG (reference sequence). V gave up 3 bases and J gave up 7 bases; unmatched junction bases: 14.

Here the CDR3 reads CASSHGTGVANEKLFF. The CDR3 DNA sequence: TGCGCCAGCAGCCATGGAACAGGGGTTGCTAATGAAAAACTGTTTTTT. The V and J genes are TRBV4-1 and TRBJ1-4; the match to TRBD1 covers 7 bases. The V segment lost 3 bases and the J segment 3 bases; nucleotides outside the gene matches: 7. Per germline, CDR1 MGHRA and CDR2 YSYEKL. CDR3 size: 16 residues.

The chain uses TRBV5-6 and TRBJ2-7; no clear D gene. The germline V gene encodes CDR1 SGHDT and CDR2 YYEEEE. The V and J ends lost 3 bases and 2 bases respectively, with 9 bases between them. CDR3 length: 13 residues. The CDR3 DNA follows: TGTGCCAGCAGCTCAGACTCCCCCTACGAGCAGTACGTC. This codes for CASSSDSPYEQYV.

The rearrangement links TRBV6-1 to TRBJ2-1, with a tentative D call TRBD2 (6 bases). The CDR3 is 16 residues long. Germline lookup yields CDR1 MNHNS and CDR2 SASEGT. Trimming left V 2 bases short and J 1 base short, with 12 bases between. CDR3 residues: CASSEMAGSSYNEQFF. CDR3 in DNA: TGTGCCAGCAGTGAAATGGCGGGGAGTTCCTACAATGAGCAGTTCTTC.

This chain joins TRBV19 and TRBJ1-1; D perhaps matches TRBD1 (6 bases). The germline V and J ends were trimmed by 3 bases and 1 base, with 24 bases remaining between them. Germline CDR1 is LNHDA and CDR2 is SQIVND (reference sequence). This CDR3 is built from 19 residues. The CDR3 DNA reads TGTGCCAGTAGTATTTATCGGAGTCGGGGGGGCCCCCCGAACACTGAAGCTTTCTTT. Translating it yields CASSIYRSRGGPPNTEAFF.

CDR3 bases: TGTGCCAGCGCTCGTCCGGGGGGCTACGAGCAGTACTTC. It encodes CASARPGGYEQYF. This chain joins TRBV13 and TRBJ2-7; the match to TRBD2 covers 7 bases. Trimming at V came to 8 bases and at J to 3 bases, leaving 7 bases not matched to a gene. This CDR3 is 13 amino acids long. The germline CDR1 and CDR2 sequences are PRHDT and FYEKMQ (reference sequence). Full variable domain (missing parts from reference TRBV13 and TRBJ2-7): AAGVIQSPRHLIKEKRETATLKCYPIPRHDTVYWYQQGPGQDPQFLISFYEKMQSDKGSIPDRFSAQQFSDYHSELNMSSLELGDSALYFCASARPGGYEQYFGPGTRLTVT.

The CDR3 coding sequence is TGTGCCAGCTCACCACAGAGTGGGAACACCATATATTTT. Protein product: CASSPQSGNTIYF. The gene calls are TRBV18 and TRBJ1-3; D is unclear. Trimming shortened V by 1 base and J by 7 bases, and 8 bases separated the two germline ends. This CDR3 region has 13 residues. CDR1 and CDR2 from the germline V gene are KGHSH and LQKENI.

The chain joins TRBV28 to TRBJ1-3; D is ambiguous. Trimming shortened V by 2 bases and J by 0 bases, and 5 bases separated the two germline ends. The CDR3 covers 14 residues. From germline, CDR1 is MDHEN and CDR2 SYDVKM. The DNA for the CDR3 is TGTGCCAGCAGTTTAATTAGCTCTGGAAACACCATATATTTT. This translates into CASSLISSGNTIYF.

The chain uses TRBV6-5 and TRBJ2-2; 7 positions match TRBD2. J lost 7 bases, V lost 1 base, and 6 bases had no gene match. The CDR3 has 15 amino acids. Germline-derived CDR1 and CDR2 are MNHEY and SVGAGI. CDR3 sequence reads: CASSYYWGGNGELFF. The CDR3 DNA follows: TGTGCCAGCAGTTACTATTGGGGGGGGAACGGGGAGCTGTTTTTT.

This chain links TRBV11-2 with TRBJ2-1; either TRBD1 or TRBD2 may supply D (5 bases each). The CDR3 sequence is 16 residues long. Trimming shortened V by 4 bases and J by 9 bases, and 22 bases separated the two germline ends. CDR1 SGHAT and CDR2 FQNNGV come from the germline V gene. The CDR3 DNA sequence: TGTGCCAGCAGCTCCCCGCCGGGGACCCGGACCCCTGAGCAGTTCTTC. This codes for CASSSPPGTRTPEQFF.

The gene calls are TRBV5-1 and TRBJ1-4; 8 bases are shared with TRBD1. Germline assignment: CDR1 SGHRS and CDR2 YFSETQ. The CDR3 extends over 17 amino acids. Trimming removed 3 bases from V and 3 bases from J; junction bases left unmatched: 10. The CDR3 DNA sequence: TGCGCCAGCAGCTCCCTTGGGACAGGATTAGCTAATGAAAAACTGTTTTTT. It yields the protein CASSSLGTGLANEKLFF.

The table lists this clone with a count of one. This chain links TRBV2 with TRBJ2-1; TRBD2 might be the D (6 bases). Germline V gene data show CDR1 as SNHLY and CDR2 as FYNNEI. The CDR3 spans 16 residues. Trimming took 5 bases from V and 0 from J, leaving 14 bases between them. CDR3 amino acids: CASSSSYGSSYNEQFF. In DNA, the CDR3 is TGTGCCAGCAGTTCCTCCTACGGGAGCTCCTACAATGAGCAGTTCTTC.

This clone was counted between two and nine times. One end of the junction fails to match germline, which may point to a read error. Written as DNA, the CDR3 is TGTGCCAGCAGCCTAGCGGGGTTGTACAATGAGCAGTTCTTC. It specifies CASSLAGLYNEQFF. The chain joins TRBV11-1 to TRBJ2-1; 9 bases fit TRBD2. This CDR3 is built from 14 residues. Germline V gene sequence: CDR1 SGHAT, CDR2 FQDESV (reference sequence).

The rearrangement uses TRBV6-5 and TRBJ1-3, with D perhaps matching TRBD1 (5 bases). The CDR3 runs 14 residues. Germline V gene sequence: CDR1 MNHEY, CDR2 SVGAGI. V lost 6 bases, J lost 2 bases, and 11 bases lay in between. The CDR3 spells CASRGRVAGNTIYF. The CDR3 bases are TGTGCCAGCAGGGGCAGGGTCGCTGGAAACACCATATATTTT.

The V and J genes are TRBV29-1 and TRBJ1-5; D call uncertain. CDR1 and CDR2 from the germline V gene are SQVTM and ANQGSEA. The CDR3 is 15 residues long. Trimming took 8 bases from V and 0 from J, leaving 17 bases between them. The CDR3 DNA follows: TGCAGCCCTTCCTGTGATTCACTTAGCAATCAGCCCCAGCATTTT. Amino acids: CSPSCDSLSNQPQHF. Combining the CDR3 with reference TRBV29-1 and TRBJ1-5 gives the whole variable domain SAVISQKPSRDICQRGTSLTIQCQVDSQVTMMFWYRQQPGQSLTLIATANQGSEATYESGFVIDKFPISRPNLTFSTLTVSNMSPEDSSIYLCSPSCDSLSNQPQHFGDGTRLSIL.

This clone was counted between two and nine times. V usage is TRBV6-6 and J usage is TRBJ2-3; unclear D gene. V was clipped by 4 bases and J by 4 bases, with 9 bases between them. Per the germline V gene, CDR1 is MNHNY and CDR2 is SVGAGI (reference sequence). The CDR3 length is 13 residues. CDR3 region: CASSSDWADTQYF. As DNA, the CDR3 is TGTGCCAGCAGTTCGGATTGGGCAGATACGCAGTATTTT.

The chain has TRBV6-6 and TRBJ2-1; 8 nucleotides match TRBD1. From germline, CDR1 is MNHNY and CDR2 SVGAGI (reference sequence). The CDR3 runs to 16 residues. V shed 2 bases, J shed 9 bases, and the junction held 12 bases outside the gene matches. The CDR3 DNA follows: TGTGCCAGCAGTTACGACACCCAGGGGGCGCGCGGTGAGCAGTTCTTC. The encoded protein is CASSYDTQGARGEQFF.

This clone was picked up a small number of times. The chain employs TRBV5-5 and TRBJ1-1; no clear D gene. The germline CDR1 and CDR2 sequences are SGHKS and YYEKEE (reference sequence). V was pared by 1 base and J by 1 base, with 14 bases between. The CDR3 length is 16 residues. This CDR3 reads CASSLSYLPPNTEAFF. CDR3 DNA sequence: TGTGCCAGCAGCTTGTCGTATCTCCCTCCGAACACTGAAGCTTTCTTT. Together with reference TRBV5-5 and TRBJ1-1, the CDR3 gives the full variable domain: DAGVTQSPTHLIKTRGQQVTLRCSPISGHKSVSWYQQVLGQGPQFIFQYYEKEERGRGNFPDRFSARQFPNYSSELNVNALLLGDSALYLCASSLSYLPPNTEAFFGQGTRLTVV.

There are a few counts of this clone. This chain connects TRBV7-8 to TRBJ2-1, with 10 bases fitting TRBD2. The germline gives CDR1 SGHVS, CDR2 FQNEAQ. This CDR3 has 14 residues. CDR3: CAFGEREGRGEQFF. CDR3 nucleotide sequence: TGTGCTTTCGGGGAGCGGGAGGGCCGGGGTGAGCAGTTCTTC.

V gene TRBV9 combines with J gene TRBJ2-2, with no clear D. V lost 6 bases and J 1 base, leaving 7 bases between the germline ends. The CDR3 totals 13 residues. Germline V CDR1 and CDR2: SGDLS, YYNGEE. CDR3 bases: TGTGCCAGCAAGGCTCAGAACACCGGGGAGCTGTTTTTT. Its translation: CASKAQNTGELFF.

The CDR3 DNA sequence: TGTGCCATCAGTGTGGTGAACACCGGGGAGCTGTTTTTT. Its translation: CAISVVNTGELFF. This chain uses TRBV10-3 with TRBJ2-2, with D uncertain. Looked up from germline, CDR1 is ENHRY and CDR2 is SYGVKD. The germline V and J ends were trimmed by 4 bases and 1 base, with 4 bases remaining between them. This CDR3 is built from 13 residues.